This is a list of T cell receptor beta chains from one sample in a study of T cell responses to AZD1222 COVID-19 vaccine. TCRdb's table, derived via immunoSEQ multiplex PCR, lists solely in-frame clones and lacks some. The table shows about 150,000 clones, with 90% occurring only once. Source: peripheral blood, taken on day 0 of AZD1222 vaccination. Every receptor here comes from an adult in good health. Both conserved end residues are part of each CDR3. The D gene is left open where the match is weak. For some rows the clone size is stated as once, few or many, or as a class when expanded; others skip it.

D: -; J: TRBJ1-6; V: TRBV6-5; size: -; CDR3: CASSYAGAVISPLHF; DNA: TGTGCCAGCAGTTACGCGGGGGCGGTGATATCACCCCTCCACTTT
D: TRBD1; J: TRBJ2-7; V: TRBV4-1; size: -; CDR3: CASSLLGQGRDEQYF; DNA: TGCGCCAGCAGCCTCCTCGGACAGGGAAGGGACGAGCAGTACTTC
D: -; J: TRBJ2-3; V: TRBV7-9; size: -; CDR3: CASSQSGADTQYF; DNA: TGTGCCAGCAGCCAATCGGGCGCAGATACGCAGTATTTT
D: -; J: TRBJ1-2; V: TRBV3-1/TRBV3-2; size: -; CDR3: CASSQYGGAGEGYTF; DNA: TGTGCCAGCAGCCAGTATGGGGGGGCAGGGGAAGGCTACACCTTC
D: TRBD2; J: TRBJ2-1; V: TRBV28; size: -; CDR3: CASSRLAGGFANEQFF; DNA: TGTGCCAGCAGCAGACTAGCGGGGGGGTTTGCCAATGAGCAGTTCTTC
D: -; J: TRBJ1-1; V: TRBV10-1; size: -; CDR3: CASSERAAMNTEAFF; DNA: TGCGCCAGCAGTGAGCGCGCAGCGATGAACACTGAAGCTTTCTTT
D: TRBD1; J: TRBJ1-5; V: TRBV19; size: once; CDR3: CASSHYASGTGNQPQHF; DNA: TGTGCCAGTAGCCACTACGCCTCCGGGACAGGGAATCAGCCCCAGCATTTT
D: -; J: TRBJ1-4; V: TRBV2; size: -; CDR3: CASSETGHEKLFF; DNA: TGTGCCAGCAGTGAAACAGGGCATGAAAAACTGTTTTTT
D: TRBD1; J: TRBJ1-1; V: TRBV29-1; size: -; CDR3: CSVGPGQGWNTEAFF; DNA: TGCAGCGTGGGACCGGGACAGGGTTGGAACACTGAAGCTTTCTTT
D: -; J: TRBJ2-7; V: TRBV19; size: -; CDR3: CASSTPGGRSYEQYF; DNA: TGTGCCAGTAGCACTCCCGGGGGGCGCTCCTACGAGCAGTACTTC
D: -; J: TRBJ1-5; V: TRBV28; size: -; CDR3: CASSRRAGGYSNQPQHF; DNA: TGTGCCAGCAGTCGCAGAGCGGGAGGATATAGCAATCAGCCCCAGCATTTT
D: -; J: TRBJ2-1; V: TRBV6-5; size: -; CDR3: CASRPGAARLNEQFF; DNA: TGTGCCAGCCGCCCGGGCGCGGCCCGTCTTAATGAGCAGTTCTTC
D: -; J: TRBJ1-1; V: TRBV6-6; size: -; CDR3: CASRGGSVNTEAFF; DNA: TGTGCCAGCAGAGGGGGGTCGGTGAACACTGAAGCTTTCTTT
D: -; J: TRBJ2-2; V: TRBV11-2; size: -; CDR3: CASSLPDVANTGELFF; DNA: TGTGCCAGCAGCTTGCCTGATGTCGCGAACACCGGGGAGCTGTTTTTT
D: -; J: TRBJ2-1; V: TRBV27; size: -; CDR3: CATQAGYNEQFF; DNA: TGTGCAACCCAGGCGGGCTACAATGAGCAGTTCTTC
D: -; J: TRBJ1-3; V: TRBV9; size: -; CDR3: CASSPVPGNTIYF; DNA: TGTGCCAGCAGCCCCGTCCCGGGAAACACCATATATTTT
D: -; J: TRBJ2-2; V: TRBV4-1; size: -; CDR3: CASSQDRGRRGRVGTGELFF; DNA: TGCGCCAGCAGCCAAGATAGGGGGAGGCGGGGTCGCGTCGGAACCGGGGAGCTGTTTTTT
D: -; J: TRBJ1-2; V: TRBV6-1; size: -; CDR3: CASSDLDSYGYTF; DNA: TGTGCCAGCAGTGATCTGGACAGCTATGGCTACACCTTC
D: -; J: TRBJ1-5; V: TRBV5-1; size: -; CDR3: CASSPGTPGGQPQHF; DNA: TGCGCCAGCAGCCCCGGGACCCCCGGCGGTCAGCCCCAGCATTTT